The 27 T cell receptor beta chains in this list originate from one sample, sequenced in a study of beta chain features in type 1 diabetes. Since all of the isolated RNA was reverse transcribed, expressed TCRB transcripts were what got sequenced. The assay was immunoSEQ multiplex PCR, and TCRdb's table has in-frame clones only and misses some. Among 150,000 or so clones, around 10% were seen once, and the ten largest hold 2% to 2.5%. Sequencing was done on a sample of central memory CD4+ T cells from blood. These TCRs come from a man between 18 and 29 years old in good health.

This clone was detected only a few times. The CDR3 region has the DNA TGTGCCAGCAGCCACCGGGACAGGGAGAACGAGCAGTACTTC. This codes for CASSHRDRENEQYF. The rearrangement joins TRBV5-4 to TRBJ2-7; the match to TRBD1 covers 9 bases. V was pared by 4 bases and J by 5 bases, with 7 bases of the junction left unmatched. Germline lookup yields CDR1 SGHNT and CDR2 YYREEE (reference sequence). This CDR3 is built from 14 residues.

CDR3 in DNA: TGTGCCAGCAGCGGGGCGACAGGGGAGGACGAGCAGTACTTC. It encodes CASSGATGEDEQYF. This sequence joins TRBV9 and TRBJ2-7; 8 bases are a match to TRBD1. CDR3 size: 14 residues. V was clipped by 3 bases and J by 5 bases; unmatched bases: 7. CDR1 and CDR2 from the germline V gene are SGDLS and YYNGEE. The full variable domain, rest sourced from reference TRBV9 and TRBJ2-7, is DSGVTQTPKHLITATGQRVTLRCSPRSGDLSVYWYQQSLDQGLQFLIQYYNGEERAKGNILERFSAQQFPDLHSELNLSSLELGDSALYFCASSGATGEDEQYFGPGTRLTVT.

The rearrangement uses TRBV27 and TRBJ1-2; D ambiguous. The CDR3 runs 12 residues. V dropped 6 bases and J dropped 8 bases, with 13 bases sitting between them. Germline assignment: CDR1 MNHEY and CDR2 SMNVEV (reference sequence). Here the CDR3 reads CASRPPGAGYTF. The DNA for the CDR3 is TGTGCCAGCAGACCCCCGGGCGCGGGCTACACCTTC.

This clone has just a few counts. V and J are TRBV7-3 and TRBJ2-1, with 10 bases identical to TRBD2. The germline V gene has CDR1 SGHTA and CDR2 FQGTGA. V trimming: 3 bases; J trimming: 8 bases; junction bases outside the gene matches: 10. CDR3 length: 16 residues. CDR3 sequence: CASSFLTSGIFDEQFF. The CDR3 coding sequence is TGTGCCAGCAGCTTCCTCACTAGCGGGATATTCGATGAGCAGTTCTTC.

The J gene is TRBJ2-1, the V gene TRBV20-1; no reliable D call. V was shortened by 3 bases and J by 5 bases, with 2 bases between the two germline ends. CDR1 and CDR2 (germline): DFQATT, SNEGSKA (reference sequence). The CDR3 runs 10 residues. The chain's CDR3 is CSASHNEQFF. CDR3 DNA: TGCAGTGCTAGCCACAATGAGCAGTTCTTC.

This clone has more than one count but fewer than ten. The J gene is TRBJ1-6, the V gene TRBV6-1; possibly TRBD1 for D (5 bases). Germline CDR1 MNHNS, CDR2 SASEGT. V was clipped by 4 bases and J by 6 bases, with 7 bases between them. The CDR3 loop spans 13 amino acids. CDR3 DNA: TGTGCCAGCAGTGGGGACCGTAATTCACCCCTCCACTTT. Its protein product is CASSGDRNSPLHF.

The rearrangement joins TRBV5-4 to TRBJ2-3; D may be TRBD1 or TRBD2 (5 bases each). The CDR3 is 13 amino acids. Trimming shortened V by 10 bases and J by 4 bases, and 16 bases separated the two germline ends. CDR1 and CDR2 (germline): SGHNT, YYREEE (reference sequence). CDR3 sequence reads: CAAGTASADTQYF. CDR3 in DNA: TGTGCCGCAGGGACCGCGTCCGCAGATACGCAGTATTTT.

The chain combines TRBV14 with TRBJ2-7; D gene unclear. V dropped 1 base and J dropped 2 bases, with 12 bases sitting between them. The CDR3 covers 15 residues. Germline V gene sequence: CDR1 SGHDN, CDR2 FVKESK. CDR3 coding DNA: TGTGCCAGCAGCCAAGCATCCTCATCGGCCTACGAGCAGTACTTC. Its translation is CASSQASSSAYEQYF.

The J gene is TRBJ2-2, the V gene TRBV7-2, with 7 bases lining up with TRBD2. CDR3 length equals 18 residues. J gave up 5 bases and V 5 bases, and 17 bases lay outside the gene matches. Germline V gives CDR1 SGHTA, CDR2 FQGNSA. The CDR3 DNA reads as TGTGCCAGCAGCGCCCGCCGCCTGGGCGGGGGTACGACCGGGGAGCTGTTTTTT. As protein: CASSARRLGGGTTGELFF. Together with reference TRBV7-2 and TRBJ2-2, the CDR3 gives the full variable domain: GAGVSQSPSNKVTEKGKDVELRCDPISGHTALYWYRQSLGQGLEFLIYFQGNSAPDKSGLPSDRFSAERTGGSVSTLTIQRTQQEDSAVYLCASSARRLGGGTTGELFFGEGSRLTVL.

This clone has a count of ten or more. The rearrangement links TRBV5-4 to TRBJ2-1; TRBD2 might be the D (5 bases). The CDR3 contains 14 residues. Germline V gene data show CDR1 as SGHNT and CDR2 as YYREEE (reference sequence). Trimming removed 3 bases from V and 3 bases from J, with 10 bases in between. The CDR3 region is CASSYTGVYNEQFF. The CDR3 nucleotides are TGTGCCAGCAGCTATACCGGGGTCTACAATGAGCAGTTCTTC.

Only a few counts were recorded for this clone. For the CDR3, the DNA is TGTGCCAGCTCAGCGACAGGGACGCAGTATTTT. Translated: CASSATGTQYF. The chain combines TRBV18 with TRBJ2-3, with TRBD1 matching over 7 bases. The CDR3 contains 11 residues. J lost 9 bases, V lost 5 bases, and 2 bases had no gene match. From germline, CDR1 is KGHSH and CDR2 LQKENI.

This clone occurred a few times. In DNA form, the CDR3 reads TGTGCCAGCAGCGAGAGGACAGGGCACAGAACTGGGGCCAACGTCCTGACTTTC. It specifies CASSERTGHRTGANVLTF. The rearrangement links TRBV7-8 to TRBJ2-6; 8 bases match TRBD1. The germline CDR1 and CDR2 sequences are SGHVS and FQNEAQ. V dropped 5 bases and J dropped 2; count of bases not matched to a gene: 11. This CDR3 spans 18 amino acids.

This chain joins TRBV7-9 and TRBJ2-1; D may correspond to TRBD1 or TRBD2 (5 bases each). This CDR3 spans 18 amino acids. Trimming removed 5 bases from V and 7 bases from J, with 27 bases in between. CDR1 is SEHNR and CDR2 is FQNEAQ in the germline V gene (reference sequence). In DNA form, the CDR3 reads TGTGCCAGCAGCCTATTGTCCTCGAGGGGCGACTTCAGGAATGAGCAGTTCTTC. Protein sequence: CASSLLSSRGDFRNEQFF.

This clone was picked up many times. This rearrangement joins TRBV2 to TRBJ1-4; D may be TRBD1 (5 bases). The length of the CDR3 is 14 residues. V lost 3 bases to trimming and J lost 9 bases, with 14 bases between them. CDR1 is SNHLY and CDR2 is FYNNEI in the germline V gene. CDR3 sequence (DNA): TGTGCCAGCAGTGATCAGGGTAAAGGTCAAAAACTGTTTTTT. This encodes CASSDQGKGQKLFF.

This clone was seen ten or more times. The V and J genes are TRBV28 and TRBJ2-5; 9 bases line up with TRBD1. Trimming removed 5 bases from V and 7 bases from J; junction bases left unmatched: 8. Germline lookup yields CDR1 MDHEN and CDR2 SYDVKM. The CDR3 is made up of 14 amino acids. CDR3 loop: CASSAQGARGTQYF. In DNA form, the CDR3 reads TGTGCCAGCAGTGCACAGGGGGCGAGGGGGACCCAGTACTTC.

The chain uses TRBV29-1 and TRBJ2-5; TRBD1 matches 7 bases. V lost 7 bases to trimming and J lost 4 bases; unmatched junction nucleotides: 12. The CDR3 covers 14 residues. Germline V lookup: CDR1 SQVTM, CDR2 ANQGSEA. CDR3 in DNA: TGCAGCGCGACGGGACAGACTATAGGAGAGACCCAGTACTTC. It codes for CSATGQTIGETQYF.

This clone was detected ten times or more. As DNA, the CDR3 is TGTGCCAGCAGCGTAGATGCCTTTCCTGAAAAACTGTTTTTT. Its translation: CASSVDAFPEKLFF. The V call is TRBV9, the J call TRBJ1-4; D gene uncertain. Trimming removed 0 bases at V and 7 bases at J, with 10 bases between. CDR3 length: 14 residues. CDR1 SGDLS and CDR2 YYNGEE come from the germline V gene.

V gene TRBV14 combines with J gene TRBJ2-5; D not resolved. Germline V gives CDR1 SGHDN, CDR2 FVKESK. The CDR3 spans 14 residues. Trimming stripped 1 base from V and 7 bases from J, with 13 bases between. CDR3 bases: TGTGCCAGCAGCCAAGGTTTTATCTCCGCGACCCAGTACTTC. It encodes CASSQGFISATQYF. Together with reference TRBV14 and TRBJ2-5, the CDR3 gives the full variable domain: EAGVTQFPSHSVIEKGQTVTLRCDPISGHDNLYWYRRVMGKEIKFLLHFVKESKQDESGMPNNRFLAERTGGTYSTLKVQPAELEDSGVYFCASSQGFISATQYFGPGTRLLVL.

There are a few counts of this clone. This rearrangement joins TRBV7-2 to TRBJ2-3; 10 bases are shared with TRBD1. There are 15 residues in the CDR3. The V gene's germline CDR1 is SGHTA and CDR2 FQGNSA. The V and J ends lost 5 bases and 5 bases, in that order; junction bases with no gene match: 7. CDR3 protein: CASSVQTGGQDTQYF. In DNA, the CDR3 is TGTGCCAGCAGCGTCCAGACAGGGGGCCAAGATACGCAGTATTTT.

The rearrangement uses TRBV7-2 and TRBJ2-7; 9 bases fit TRBD2. J was trimmed by 0 bases and V by 1 base; bases with no gene match: 1. Germline lookup yields CDR1 SGHTA and CDR2 FQGNSA. This CDR3 comprises 15 residues. CDR3 DNA sequence: TGTGCCAGCAGCTTAGAGCGGGGGGTCTCCTACGAGCAGTACTTC. Translating it yields CASSLERGVSYEQYF.

This clone was recorded a few times. J is TRBJ2-7 and V is TRBV9; D is perhaps TRBD2 (5 bases). The CDR3 contains 11 residues. The germline V gene encodes CDR1 SGDLS and CDR2 YYNGEE. The V gene lost 7 bases and the J gene lost 3 bases, with 8 bases spanning the gap. The chain's CDR3 is CASGRDYEQYF. The CDR3 nucleotides are TGTGCCAGCGGACGGGACTACGAGCAGTACTTC.

The V call is TRBV30, the J call TRBJ2-1; either TRBD1 or TRBD2 may supply D (5 bases each). The CDR3 spans 12 residues. V lost 2 bases, J lost 13 bases, and 15 bases lay in between. From germline, CDR1 is GTSNPN and CDR2 SVGIG (reference sequence). The CDR3 loop is CAWSRDGTDQFF. For the CDR3, the DNA is TGTGCCTGGAGTCGCGACGGGACGGATCAGTTCTTC.

V is TRBV10-3 and J is TRBJ2-1, with TRBD2 matching over 8 bases. The CDR3 has 13 amino acids. Germline CDR1 and CDR2: ENHRY and SYGVKD. V dropped 4 bases and J dropped 10; count of bases not matched to a gene: 6. The CDR3 reads CAISGELAGEQFF. CDR3 coding DNA: TGTGCCATCAGTGGAGAGTTAGCGGGAGAGCAGTTCTTC.

The chain employs TRBV4-1 and TRBJ2-7; the match to TRBD2 covers 14 bases. The CDR3 has 17 amino acids. Looked up from germline, CDR1 is MGHRA and CDR2 is YSYEKL. The junction had 8 bases not matched to a gene; V was cut back by 4 bases and J by 3 bases. The CDR3 region has the DNA TGCGCCAGCAGCCTCGGGACTAGCGGGAGAGGGGGCTACGAGCAGTACTTC. Translation gives CASSLGTSGRGGYEQYF.

This chain links TRBV29-1 with TRBJ1-4, with TRBD1 as a possible D gene (5 bases). V gave up 4 bases and J gave up 5 bases, with 11 bases separating them. In germline, CDR1 is SQVTM, CDR2 ANQGSEA. The CDR3 consists of 13 residues. This CDR3 reads CSVGQGPNEKLFF. The CDR3 DNA sequence: TGCAGCGTTGGGCAGGGTCCCAATGAAAAACTGTTTTTT.

DNA of the CDR3: TGTGCCTGGATTATTAAAGGGGGTAATGAGCAGTTCTTC. Protein: CAWIIKGGNEQFF. This chain connects TRBV30 to TRBJ2-1; maybe TRBD1 (6 bases). This CDR3 has 13 amino acids. V was pared by 4 bases and J by 7 bases, with 14 bases between. The germline V gene has CDR1 GTSNPN and CDR2 SVGIG (reference sequence).

V and J are TRBV4-2 and TRBJ1-1, with D possibly being TRBD1 (5 bases). Trimming removed 7 bases at V and 0 bases at J, with 18 bases between. Germline lookup yields CDR1 LGHNA and CDR2 YNFKEQ. There are 16 residues in the CDR3. CDR3 DNA sequence: TGTGCCAGCACCCCGCAGGGTGGCGGAATGAACACTGAAGCTTTCTTT. Residues: CASTPQGGGMNTEAFF.